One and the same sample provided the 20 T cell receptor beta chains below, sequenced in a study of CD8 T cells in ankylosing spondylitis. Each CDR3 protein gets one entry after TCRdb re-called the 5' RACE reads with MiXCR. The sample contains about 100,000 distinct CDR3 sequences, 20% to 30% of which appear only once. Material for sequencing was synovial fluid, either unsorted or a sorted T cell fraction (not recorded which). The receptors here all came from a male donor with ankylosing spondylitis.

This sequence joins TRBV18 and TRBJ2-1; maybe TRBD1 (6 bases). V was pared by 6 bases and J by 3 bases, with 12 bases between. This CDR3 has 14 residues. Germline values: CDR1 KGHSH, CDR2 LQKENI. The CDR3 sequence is CASSGQRDYNEQFF. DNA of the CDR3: TGTGCCAGCTCCGGACAGAGAGACTACAATGAGCAGTTCTTC.

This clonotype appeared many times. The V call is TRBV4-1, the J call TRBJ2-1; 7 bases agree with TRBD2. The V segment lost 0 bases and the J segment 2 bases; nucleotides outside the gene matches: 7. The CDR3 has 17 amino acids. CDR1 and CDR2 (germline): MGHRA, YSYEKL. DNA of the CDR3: TGCGCCAGCAGCCAAGAGCCGGCGGGAGTCGCCTACAATGAGCAGTTCTTC. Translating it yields CASSQEPAGVAYNEQFF.

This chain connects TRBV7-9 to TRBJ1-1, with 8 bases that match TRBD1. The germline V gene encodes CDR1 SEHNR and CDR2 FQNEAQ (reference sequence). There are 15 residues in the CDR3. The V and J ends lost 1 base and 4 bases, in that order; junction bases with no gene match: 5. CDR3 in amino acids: CASSLVQGAGTEAFF. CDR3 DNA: TGTGCCAGCAGCTTAGTGCAGGGGGCGGGCACTGAAGCTTTCTTT. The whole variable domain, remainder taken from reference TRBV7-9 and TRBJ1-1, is DTGVSQNPRHKITKRGQNVTFRCDPISEHNRLYWYRQTLGQGPEFLTYFQNEAQLEKSRLLSDRFSAERPKGSFSTLEIQRTEQGDSAMYLCASSLVQGAGTEAFFGQGTRLTVV.

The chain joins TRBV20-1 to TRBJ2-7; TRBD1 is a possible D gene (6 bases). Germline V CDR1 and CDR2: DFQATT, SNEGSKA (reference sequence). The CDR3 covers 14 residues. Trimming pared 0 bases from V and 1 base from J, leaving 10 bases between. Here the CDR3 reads CSAREGARSYEQYF. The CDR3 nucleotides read TGCAGTGCTAGAGAGGGGGCGCGGTCCTACGAGCAGTACTTC.

This CDR3 reads CASSELQRDRNYYEQYV. CDR3 DNA: TGCGCCAGCAGTGAGTTACAACGGGACAGGAACTACTACGAGCAGTACGTC. V is TRBV10-1 and J is TRBJ2-7, with 8 bases that match TRBD1. The CDR3 length is 17 residues. Germline V gives CDR1 WNHNN, CDR2 SYGVQD (reference sequence). The V segment lost 1 base and the J segment 3 bases; nucleotides outside the gene matches: 11.

The CDR3 loop is CASSLSQIRSSGANVLTF. The DNA for the CDR3 is TGTGCCAGCAGTCTTTCGCAGATAAGAAGCTCTGGGGCCAACGTCCTGACTTTC. The chain has TRBV2 and TRBJ2-6, with D unresolved. V was cut by 5 bases and J by 0 bases, with 17 bases left in between. This CDR3 region has 18 residues. Per the germline V gene, CDR1 is SNHLY and CDR2 is FYNNEI.

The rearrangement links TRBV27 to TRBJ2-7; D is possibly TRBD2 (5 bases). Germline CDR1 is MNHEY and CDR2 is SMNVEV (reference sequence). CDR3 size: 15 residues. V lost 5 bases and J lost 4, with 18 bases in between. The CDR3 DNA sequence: TGTGCCAGCAGTCCCTCGGCTCGGAGGCGGTACGAGCAGTACGTC. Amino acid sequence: CASSPSARRRYEQYV.

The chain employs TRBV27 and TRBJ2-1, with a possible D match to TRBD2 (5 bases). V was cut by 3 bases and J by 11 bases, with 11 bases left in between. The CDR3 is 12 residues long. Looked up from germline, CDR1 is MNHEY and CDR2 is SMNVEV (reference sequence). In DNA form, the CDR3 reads TGTGCCAGCAGTTTCGCCGAGGGCCAGCAGTTCTTC. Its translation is CASSFAEGQQFF.

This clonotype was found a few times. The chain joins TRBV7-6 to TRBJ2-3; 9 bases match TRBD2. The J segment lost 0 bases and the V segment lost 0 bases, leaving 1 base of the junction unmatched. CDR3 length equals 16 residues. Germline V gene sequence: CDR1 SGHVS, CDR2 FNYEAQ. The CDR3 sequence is CASSLASGSSTDTQYF. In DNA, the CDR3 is TGTGCCAGCAGCTTAGCTAGCGGGAGTAGCACAGATACGCAGTATTTT.

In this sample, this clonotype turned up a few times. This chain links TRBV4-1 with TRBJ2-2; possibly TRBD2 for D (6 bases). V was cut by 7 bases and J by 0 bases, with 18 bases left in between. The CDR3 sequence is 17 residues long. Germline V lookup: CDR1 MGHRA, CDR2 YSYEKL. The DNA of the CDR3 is TGCGCCAGCACCCGATCCGGGGGTAAAGCGAACACCGGGGAGCTGTTTTTT. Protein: CASTRSGGKANTGELFF.

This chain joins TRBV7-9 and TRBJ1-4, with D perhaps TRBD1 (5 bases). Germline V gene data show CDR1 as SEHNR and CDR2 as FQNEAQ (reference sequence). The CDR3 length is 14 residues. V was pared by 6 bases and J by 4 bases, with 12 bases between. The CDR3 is CASSPDNYNEKLFF. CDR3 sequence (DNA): TGTGCCAGCAGTCCGGACAACTATAATGAAAAACTGTTTTTT.

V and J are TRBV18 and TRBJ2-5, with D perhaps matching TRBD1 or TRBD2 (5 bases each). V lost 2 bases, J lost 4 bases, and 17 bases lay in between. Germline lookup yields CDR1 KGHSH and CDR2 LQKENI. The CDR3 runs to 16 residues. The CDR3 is CASSPANGQGAETQYF. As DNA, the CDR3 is TGTGCCAGCTCACCAGCCAATGGGCAGGGAGCAGAGACCCAGTACTTC. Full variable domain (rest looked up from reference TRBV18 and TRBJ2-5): NAGVMQNPRHLVRRRGQEARLRCSPMKGHSHVYWYRQLPEEGLKFMVYLQKENIIDESGMPKERFSAEFPKEGPSILRIQQVVRGDSAAYFCASSPANGQGAETQYFGPGTRLLVL.

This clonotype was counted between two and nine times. CDR3 amino acids: CATSDLAASGRNEQFF. The CDR3 coding sequence is TGTGCCACCAGTGATTTAGCGGCTAGCGGGAGAAATGAGCAGTTCTTC. J is TRBJ2-1 and V is TRBV24-1; 10 bases fit TRBD2. The germline V gene has CDR1 KGHDR and CDR2 SFDVKD. The trim removed 1 base at V and 7 bases at J, leaving 6 bases unmatched. The CDR3 spans 16 residues.

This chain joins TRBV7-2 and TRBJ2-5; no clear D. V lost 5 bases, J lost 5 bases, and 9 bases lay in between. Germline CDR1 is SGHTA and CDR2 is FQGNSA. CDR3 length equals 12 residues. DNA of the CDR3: TGTGCCAGCAGCCCAGCATCGGAGACCCAGTACTTC. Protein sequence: CASSPASETQYF.

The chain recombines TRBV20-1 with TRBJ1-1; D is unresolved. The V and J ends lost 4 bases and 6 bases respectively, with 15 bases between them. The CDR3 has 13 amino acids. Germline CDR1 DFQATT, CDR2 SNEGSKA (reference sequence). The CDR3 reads CSAIGPAHAEAFF. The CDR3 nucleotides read TGCAGTGCTATCGGTCCCGCCCACGCTGAAGCTTTCTTT.

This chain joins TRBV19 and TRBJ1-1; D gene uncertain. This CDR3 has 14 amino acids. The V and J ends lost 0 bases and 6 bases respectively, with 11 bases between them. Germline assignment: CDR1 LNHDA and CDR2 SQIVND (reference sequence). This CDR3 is CASSIDYSTPEAFF. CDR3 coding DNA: TGTGCCAGTAGTATAGATTACAGTACACCTGAAGCTTTCTTT.

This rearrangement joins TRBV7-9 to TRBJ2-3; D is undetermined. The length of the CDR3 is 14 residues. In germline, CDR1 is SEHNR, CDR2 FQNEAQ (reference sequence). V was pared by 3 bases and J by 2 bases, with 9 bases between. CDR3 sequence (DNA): TGTGCCAGCAGCTTTGGGGAATCCACAGATACGCAGTATTTT. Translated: CASSFGESTDTQYF.

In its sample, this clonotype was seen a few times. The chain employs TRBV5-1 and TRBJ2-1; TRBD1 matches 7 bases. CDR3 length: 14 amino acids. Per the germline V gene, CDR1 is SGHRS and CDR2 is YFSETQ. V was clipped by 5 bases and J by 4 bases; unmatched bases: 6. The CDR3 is CASRSGGTYNEQFF. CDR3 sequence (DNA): TGCGCCAGCAGATCAGGGGGTACTTACAATGAGCAGTTCTTC.

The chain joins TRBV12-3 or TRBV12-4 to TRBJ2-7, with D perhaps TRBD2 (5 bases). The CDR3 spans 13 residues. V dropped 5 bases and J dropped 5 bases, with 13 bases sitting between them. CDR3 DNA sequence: TGTGCCAGCAGTCAGTCGTGGAGGAACGAGCAGTACTTC. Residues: CASSQSWRNEQYF.

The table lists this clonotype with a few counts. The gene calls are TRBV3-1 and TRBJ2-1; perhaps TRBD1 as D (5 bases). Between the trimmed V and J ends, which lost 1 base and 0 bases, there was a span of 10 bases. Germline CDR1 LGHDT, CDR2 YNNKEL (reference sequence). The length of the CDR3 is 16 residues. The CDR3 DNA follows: TGTGCCAGCAGCCAAGGATTTGGGGCCTCCTACAATGAGCAGTTCTTC. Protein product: CASSQGFGASYNEQFF.